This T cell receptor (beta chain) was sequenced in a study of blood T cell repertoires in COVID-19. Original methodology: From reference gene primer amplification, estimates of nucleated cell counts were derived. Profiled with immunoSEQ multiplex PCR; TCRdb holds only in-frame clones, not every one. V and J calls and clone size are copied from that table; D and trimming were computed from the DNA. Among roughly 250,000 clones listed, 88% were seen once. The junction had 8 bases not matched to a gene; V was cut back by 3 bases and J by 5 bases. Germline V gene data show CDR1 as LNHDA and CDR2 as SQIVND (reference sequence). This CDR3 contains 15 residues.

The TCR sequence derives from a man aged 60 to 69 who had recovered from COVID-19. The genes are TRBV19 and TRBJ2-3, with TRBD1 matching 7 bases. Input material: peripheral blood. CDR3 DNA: TGTGCCAGTAGTATTGAGGGGGCGCGTCGAGATACGCAGTATTTT. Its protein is CASSIEGARRDTQYF.